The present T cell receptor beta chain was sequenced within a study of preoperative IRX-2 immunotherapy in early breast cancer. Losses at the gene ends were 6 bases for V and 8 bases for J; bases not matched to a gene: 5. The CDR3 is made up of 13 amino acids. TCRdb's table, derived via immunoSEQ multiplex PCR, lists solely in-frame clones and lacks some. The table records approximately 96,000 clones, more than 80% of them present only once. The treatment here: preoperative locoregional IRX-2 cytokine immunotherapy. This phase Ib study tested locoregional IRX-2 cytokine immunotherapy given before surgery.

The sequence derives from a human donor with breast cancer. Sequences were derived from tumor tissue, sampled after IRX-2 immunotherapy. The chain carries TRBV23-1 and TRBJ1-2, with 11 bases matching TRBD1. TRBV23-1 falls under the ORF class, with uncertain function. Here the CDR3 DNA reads TGCGCCAGCAGAGGACAGGGGGCCATCGGCTACACCTTC. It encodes CASRGQGAIGYTF.